These 10 T cell receptor beta chains were all obtained from the same sample, sequenced in a study of CD8+CD57+ T cells in acquired aplastic anemia. Genomic DNA, serving as template, underwent TCR beta VDJ and CDR3 profiling. TCRdb used MiXCR to reprocess the reads, holding one entry per CDR3 protein. The sample contains some 170,000 distinct CDR3 sequences, roughly 43% of which appear only once. Only patients with CD8+CD57+ cell expansion on flow cytometry were chosen for sequencing. The sample comprised sorted CD4+, CD8+, or CD8+CD57+ T cells (not recorded which) from PBMCs. The receptors here all came from a human donor with aplastic anemia.

V usage is TRBV9 and J usage is TRBJ2-3; TRBD2 aligns across 8 bases. CDR1 and CDR2 (germline): SGDLS, YYNGEE. This CDR3 spans 14 amino acids. V shed 5 bases, J shed 0 bases, and the junction held 2 bases outside the gene matches. CDR3 sequence: CASSGLASTDTQYF. In nucleotides, the CDR3 is TGTGCCAGCAGTGGACTAGCTAGCACAGATACGCAGTATTTT.

In its sample, this clonotype was seen many times. V gene TRBV4-2 combines with J gene TRBJ2-1, with 8 bases that match TRBD2. The CDR3 contains 15 residues. The germline V gene has CDR1 LGHNA and CDR2 YNFKEQ. V lost 6 bases to trimming and J lost 9 bases; unmatched junction nucleotides: 13. CDR3 residues: CASRPGLDPMLEQFF. DNA of the CDR3: TGTGCCAGCAGACCGGGACTAGACCCGATGCTTGAGCAGTTCTTC.

Concerning this clonotype itself: This clone may be a read error of a much larger clone one base away. The chain is built from TRBV2 and TRBJ2-7; the D is unclear. Germline lookup yields CDR1 SNHLY and CDR2 FYNNEI. Trimming cost V 6 bases and J 3 bases, with 6 bases left between them. The CDR3 sequence is 11 residues long. The CDR3 nucleotides read TGTGCCAGCAGCGAATACTACGAGCAGTACTTC. It yields the protein CASSEYYEQYF.

As for this clonotype: One base away lies a much larger clone, so this may be a sequencing read error. V gene TRBV12-3 or TRBV12-4 combines with J gene TRBJ1-1; TRBD1 is a possible D gene (6 bases). This CDR3 contains 15 residues. DNA for the CDR3: TGTGCCAGCATCCGACACAGGGATTCGAACACTGAAGCTTCCTTT. This encodes CASIRHRDSNTEASF.

This clonotype was seen repeatedly, ten times or more. The chain carries TRBV24-1 and TRBJ1-5, with D perhaps TRBD1 (5 bases). CDR3 size: 15 residues. Trimming removed 4 bases at V and 0 bases at J, with 9 bases between. Germline V CDR1 and CDR2: KGHDR, SFDVKD. CDR3 region: CATSDPTASNQPQHF. In DNA form, the CDR3 reads TGTGCCACCAGTGACCCGACAGCTAGCAATCAGCCCCAGCATTTT.

The J gene is TRBJ1-1, the V gene TRBV5-1; D is possibly TRBD1 (5 bases). The V end lost 5 bases, the J end lost 0 bases, and 11 bases lay between the germline ends. The CDR3 spans 14 residues. Per germline, CDR1 SGHRS and CDR2 YFSETQ. The CDR3 bases are TGCGCCAGCAGGAGGGACGTAATGAACACTGAAGCTTTCTTT. Residues: CASRRDVMNTEAFF.

With respect to this clonotype: This clone may be a read error of a much larger clone one base away. The rearrangement links TRBV6-1 to TRBJ1-2; maybe TRBD1 (5 bases). The CDR3 runs 16 residues. Germline CDR1 reads MNHNS; CDR2 reads SASEGT. The CDR3 region has the DNA TGTGCCTGCAGTCTTGGGGCAGCAGAATTTCGGATTGGCTACACCTTC. This sequence encodes CACSLGAAEFRIGYTF.

This chain connects TRBV20-1 to TRBJ2-1, with 8 bases that match TRBD1. Germline lookup yields CDR1 DFQATT and CDR2 SNEGSKA (reference sequence). V gave up 6 bases and J gave up 8 bases; unmatched junction bases: 9. The CDR3 is 13 residues long. Here the CDR3 reads CSALRDRRDEQFF. CDR3 bases: TGCAGTGCGCTAAGGGACAGGCGCGATGAGCAGTTCTTC.

The chain uses TRBV15 and TRBJ2-5, with unresolved D. Trimming shortened V by 10 bases and J by 4 bases, and 10 bases separated the two germline ends. The CDR3 spans 11 residues. The germline CDR1 and CDR2 sequences are LNHNV and YYDKDF (reference sequence). CDR3 in DNA: TGTGCCAGCAGTGACCGAGAGACCCAGTACTTC. This encodes CASSDRETQYF.

The chain recombines TRBV29-1 with TRBJ2-5; a possible D gene is TRBD1 (6 bases). The V end was cut by 7 bases, the J end by 1 base, with 10 bases between. Germline CDR1 reads SQVTM; CDR2 reads ANQGSEA. This CDR3 is 12 amino acids long. The CDR3 nucleotides read TGCAGCGGTGGACAGATCCAAGAGACCCAGTACTTC. Amino acids: CSGGQIQETQYF.